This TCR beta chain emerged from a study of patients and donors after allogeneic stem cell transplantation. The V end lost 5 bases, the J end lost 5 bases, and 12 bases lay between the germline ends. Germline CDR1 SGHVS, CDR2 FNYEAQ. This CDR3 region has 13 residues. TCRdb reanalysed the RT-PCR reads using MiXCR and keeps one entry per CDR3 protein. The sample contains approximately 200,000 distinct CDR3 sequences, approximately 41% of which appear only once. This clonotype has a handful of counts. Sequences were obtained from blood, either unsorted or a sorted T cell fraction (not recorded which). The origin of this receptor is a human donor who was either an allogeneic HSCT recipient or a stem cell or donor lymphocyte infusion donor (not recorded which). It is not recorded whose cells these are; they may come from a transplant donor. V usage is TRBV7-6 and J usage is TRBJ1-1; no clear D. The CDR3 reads CASSLRGKTEAFF. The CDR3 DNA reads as TGTGCCAGCAGCCTTCGAGGCAAAACTGAAGCTTTCTTT.